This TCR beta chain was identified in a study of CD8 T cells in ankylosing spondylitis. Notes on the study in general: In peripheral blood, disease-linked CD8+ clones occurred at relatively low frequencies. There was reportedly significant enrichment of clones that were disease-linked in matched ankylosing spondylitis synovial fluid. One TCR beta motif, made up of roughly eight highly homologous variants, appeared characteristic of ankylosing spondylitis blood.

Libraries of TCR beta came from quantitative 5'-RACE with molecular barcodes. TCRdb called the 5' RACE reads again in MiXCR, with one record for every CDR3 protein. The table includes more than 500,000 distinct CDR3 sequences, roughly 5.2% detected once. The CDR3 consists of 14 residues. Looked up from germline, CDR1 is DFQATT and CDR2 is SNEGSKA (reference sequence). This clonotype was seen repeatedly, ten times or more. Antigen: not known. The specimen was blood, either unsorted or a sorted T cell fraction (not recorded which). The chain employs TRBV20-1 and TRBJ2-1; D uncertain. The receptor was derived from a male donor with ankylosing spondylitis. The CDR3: CSADSRYTYNEQFF. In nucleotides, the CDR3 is TGCAGCGCTGACTCTCGCTACACCTACAATGAGCAGTTCTTC.